This is a list of T cell receptor beta chains from one sample in a study of T cell responses to AZD1222 COVID-19 vaccine. Profiled with immunoSEQ multiplex PCR; TCRdb holds only in-frame clones, not every one. Here the sample spans 130,000 to 150,000 clones, 85% to 95% being singletons. The sequences come from peripheral blood, collected after recovery from COVID-19. The source of these receptors is an adult who had recovered from COVID-19. The CDR3 runs from the conserved cysteine through the conserved F or W. Each record gives: V gene, clone size, D gene, J gene, CDR3 protein, CDR3 DNA. D genes are given only for firm matches. Expanded clones get a size class; other rows say once, few or many, or leave the size out.

>TRBV7-9|.|.|TRBJ2-1
CASSPTGTAINEQFF
TGTGCCAGCAGCCCCACCGGGACTGCTATCAATGAGCAGTTCTTC
>TRBV9|.|.|TRBJ2-1
CASSVAHGVTGTYNEQFF
TGTGCCAGCAGCGTAGCTCATGGGGTGACAGGGACTTACAATGAGCAGTTCTTC
>TRBV7-6|once|TRBD1|TRBJ2-5
CASSSGQGAGETQYF
TGTGCCAGCAGCTCGGGACAGGGGGCGGGAGAGACCCAGTACTTC
>TRBV6-5|.|.|TRBJ1-1
CASHGPGWDTEAFF
TGTGCCTCCCACGGACCAGGGTGGGACACTGAAGCTTTCTTT
>TRBV5-1|.|.|TRBJ1-2
CASSPGGLYGYTF
TGCGCCAGCAGCCCGGGGGGCCTCTATGGCTACACCTTC
>TRBV6-6|.|.|TRBJ2-7
CASSPGIWEQYF
TGTGCCAGCAGCCCGGGGATCTGGGAGCAGTACTTC
>TRBV4-1|.|.|TRBJ2-4
CASSQPLGGDKNIQYF
TGCGCCAGCAGCCAACCACTAGGGGGGGACAAAAACATTCAGTACTTC
>TRBV28|.|TRBD1|TRBJ1-2
CASSAGTGGFSSRGYTF
TGTGCCAGCAGTGCCGGGACAGGGGGTTTCAGTAGTAGAGGCTACACCTTC
>TRBV5-8|.|.|TRBJ1-1
CASSFRSDGNTEAFF
TGTGCCAGCAGCTTCCGATCGGACGGGAACACTGAAGCTTTCTTT
>TRBV6-1|.|.|TRBJ1-4
CASSDRGLNEKLFF
TGTGCCAGCAGTGACAGGGGCCTTAATGAAAAACTGTTTTTT
>TRBV27|.|.|TRBJ1-6
CASSFFMGHSPLHF
TGTGCCAGCAGTTTTTTTATGGGGCATTCACCCCTCCACTTT